These T cell receptor beta chains were read from a single sample in a study of response to subunit inactivated influenza vaccine. TCRdb passed the RT-PCR reads through MiXCR, listing each CDR3 protein once. The sample lists approximately 520,000 distinct CDR3 sequences, 25% occurring once. The sequences come from CD4+ T cells sorted from PBMCs, collected roughly 5 days after vaccination. The receptors shown here come from a man aged 50-59 years who received an inactivated influenza vaccine. Both conserved end residues are part of each CDR3. The D gene is left open where the match is weak. Rows give clone size only sometimes, using once, few, many, or a class for an expanded clone.

TRBJ2-2	NA	TRBV7-8	NA	TGTGCCAGCAGCTTAAAGATAAGAACTATTAACACCGGGGAGCTGTTTTTT	CASSLKIRTINTGELFF
TRBJ2-1	NA	TRBV7-9	NA	TGTGTCAGCAGCCTACAGGGAGATATGACGGATGAGCAGTTCTTC	CVSSLQGDMTDEQFF
TRBJ2-2	few	TRBV7-2	NA	TGTGCCAGCAGGTCATGGGGGTCGAACACCGGGGAGCTGTTTTTT	CASRSWGSNTGELFF
TRBJ2-3	NA	TRBV6-4	TRBD1	TGTGCCAGCAGTGCCACCGGGACAGGCGGCACAGATACGCAGTATTTT	CASSATGTGGTDTQYF
TRBJ1-5	NA	TRBV20-1	NA	TGCAGTGCTAGAGTACGGGGTCTGAGCAATCAGCCCCAGCATTTT	CSARVRGLSNQPQHF
TRBJ2-3	NA	TRBV20-1	NA	TGCAGTGCTAGGATGACTAGGATCCCTACGCAGTATTTT	CSARMTRIPTQYF
TRBJ2-1	NA	TRBV28	NA	TGTGCCAGCAGTTTATACCCCTTCCAGGGGTCCTACAATGAGCAGTTCTTC	CASSLYPFQGSYNEQFF
TRBJ1-3	few	TRBV12-3/TRBV12-4	NA	TGTGCCAGCAGTTTTGGTCAACGAAACACCATATATTTT	CASSFGQRNTIYF
TRBJ1-1	NA	TRBV7-9	NA	TGTGCCAGCAGCCCCCAAAGGACGGACACTGAAGCTTTCTTT	CASSPQRTDTEAFF
TRBJ2-2	NA	TRBV6-1	TRBD2	TGTGCCAGCAGGGCCGGGAGGACCGGGGAGCTGTTTTTT	CASRAGRTGELFF
TRBJ2-7	NA	TRBV6-1	NA	TGTGCCAGCAGTCTGTCAGCGGGCGGAACCTACGAGCAGTACTTC	CASSLSAGGTYEQYF
TRBJ2-7	NA	TRBV5-1	NA	TGCGCCAGCAGGTTAGACGCAGGGAGTAACTACGAGCAGTACTTC	CASRLDAGSNYEQYF
TRBJ2-7	NA	TRBV6-2/TRBV6-3	NA	TGTGCCAGCAGTTACGTTGGCAGGCCTTACGAGCAGTACTTC	CASSYVGRPYEQYF